This T cell receptor (beta chain) came from a study of neurological immune-mediated disorders. TCRdb analysed the 5' RACE reads with MiXCR anew, one entry per CDR3 protein. The sample carries tens of thousands of distinct CDR3 sequences, around 6% recorded once. Volunteers at a blood bank in Maryland, USA, were the healthy controls. This clonotype occurred many times. Sequencing was performed on CD4+ T cells from blood. This receptor was identified in a woman aged 40 to 55 in good health.

CDR3 in amino acids: CSAPASLPPKETQYF. CDR3 nucleotide sequence: TGCAGTGCCCCGGCCTCGTTACCCCCGAAAGAGACCCAGTACTTC. The rearrangement uses TRBV20-1 and TRBJ2-5, with D uncertain. Germline CDR1 DFQATT, CDR2 SNEGSKA (reference sequence). CDR3 length: 15 residues. The germline V and J ends were trimmed by 6 bases and 3 bases, with 20 bases remaining between them.